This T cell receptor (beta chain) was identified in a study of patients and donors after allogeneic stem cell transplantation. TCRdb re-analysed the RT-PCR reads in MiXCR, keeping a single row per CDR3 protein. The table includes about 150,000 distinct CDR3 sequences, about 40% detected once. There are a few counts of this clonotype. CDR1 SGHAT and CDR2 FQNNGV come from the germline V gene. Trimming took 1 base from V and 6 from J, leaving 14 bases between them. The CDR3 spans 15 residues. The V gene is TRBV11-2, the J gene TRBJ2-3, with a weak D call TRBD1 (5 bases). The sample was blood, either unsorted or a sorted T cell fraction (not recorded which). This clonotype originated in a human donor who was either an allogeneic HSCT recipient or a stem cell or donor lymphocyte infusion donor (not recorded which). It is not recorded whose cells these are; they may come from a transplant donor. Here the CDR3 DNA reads TGTGCCAGCAGCTTAGGATACGACAGACCGGATACGCAGTATTTT. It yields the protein CASSLGYDRPDTQYF.